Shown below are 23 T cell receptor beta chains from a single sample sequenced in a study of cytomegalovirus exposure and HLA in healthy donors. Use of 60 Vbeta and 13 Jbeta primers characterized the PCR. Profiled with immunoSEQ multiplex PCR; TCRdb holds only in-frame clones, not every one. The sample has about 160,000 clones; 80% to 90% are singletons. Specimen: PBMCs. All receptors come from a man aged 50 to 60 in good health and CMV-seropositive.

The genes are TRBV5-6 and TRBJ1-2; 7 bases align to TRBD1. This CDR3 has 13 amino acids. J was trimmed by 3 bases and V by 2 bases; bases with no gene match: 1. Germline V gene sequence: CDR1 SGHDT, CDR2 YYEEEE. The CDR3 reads CASSFGTDYGYTF. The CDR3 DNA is TGTGCCAGCAGCTTCGGGACAGACTATGGCTACACCTTC.

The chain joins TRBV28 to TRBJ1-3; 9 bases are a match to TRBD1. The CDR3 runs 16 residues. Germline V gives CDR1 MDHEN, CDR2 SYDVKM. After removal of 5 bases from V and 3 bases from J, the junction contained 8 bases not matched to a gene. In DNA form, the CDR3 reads TGTGCCAGCAGTACTCCGGGACAGGGTTATGGAAACACCATATATTTT. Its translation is CASSTPGQGYGNTIYF.

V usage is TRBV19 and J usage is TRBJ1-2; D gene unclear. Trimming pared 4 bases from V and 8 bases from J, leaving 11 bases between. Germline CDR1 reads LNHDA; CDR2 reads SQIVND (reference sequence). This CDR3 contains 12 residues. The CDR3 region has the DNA TGTGCCAGTAGTACTTCCTTATCGGGCTACACCTTC. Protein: CASSTSLSGYTF.

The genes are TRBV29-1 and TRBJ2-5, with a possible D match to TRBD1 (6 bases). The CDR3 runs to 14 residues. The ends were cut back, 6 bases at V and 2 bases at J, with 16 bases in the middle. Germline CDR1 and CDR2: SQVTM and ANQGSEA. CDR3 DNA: TGCAGCGTGGGGGCTTTGGCGGCACAAGAGACCCAGTACTTC. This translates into CSVGALAAQETQYF.

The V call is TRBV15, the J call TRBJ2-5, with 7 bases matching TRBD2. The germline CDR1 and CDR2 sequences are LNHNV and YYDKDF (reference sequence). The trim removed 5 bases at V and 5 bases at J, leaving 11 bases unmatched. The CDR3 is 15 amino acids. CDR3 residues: CATSSRTRGGETQYF. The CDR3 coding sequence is TGTGCCACCAGCTCCCGGACTAGAGGTGGGGAGACCCAGTACTTC. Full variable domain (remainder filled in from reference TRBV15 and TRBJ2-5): DAMVIQNPRYQVTQFGKPVTLSCSQTLNHNVMYWYQQKSSQAPKLLFHYYDKDFNNEADTPDNFQSRRPNTSFCFLDIRSPGLGDTAMYLCATSSRTRGGETQYFGPGTRLLVL.

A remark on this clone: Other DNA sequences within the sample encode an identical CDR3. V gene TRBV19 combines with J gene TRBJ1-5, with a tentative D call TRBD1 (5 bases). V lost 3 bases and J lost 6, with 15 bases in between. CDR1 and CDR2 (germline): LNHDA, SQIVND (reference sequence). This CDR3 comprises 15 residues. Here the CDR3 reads CASSISREVGQPQHF. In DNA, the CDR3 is TGTGCCAGTAGTATCTCCAGGGAGGTAGGTCAGCCCCAGCATTTT. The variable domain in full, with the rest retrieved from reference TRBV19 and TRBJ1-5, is DGGITQSPKYLFRKEGQNVTLSCEQNLNHDAMYWYRQDPGQGLRLIYYSQIVNDFQKGDIAEGYSVSREKKESFPLTVTSAQKNPTAFYLCASSISREVGQPQHFGDGTRLSIL.

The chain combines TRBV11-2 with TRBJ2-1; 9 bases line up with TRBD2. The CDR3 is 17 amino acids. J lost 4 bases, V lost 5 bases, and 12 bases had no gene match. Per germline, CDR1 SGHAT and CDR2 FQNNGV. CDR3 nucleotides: TGTGCCAGCAGCCCGCGCCTGGCTAGCGGGGCTTACAATGAGCAGTTCTTC. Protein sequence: CASSPRLASGAYNEQFF.

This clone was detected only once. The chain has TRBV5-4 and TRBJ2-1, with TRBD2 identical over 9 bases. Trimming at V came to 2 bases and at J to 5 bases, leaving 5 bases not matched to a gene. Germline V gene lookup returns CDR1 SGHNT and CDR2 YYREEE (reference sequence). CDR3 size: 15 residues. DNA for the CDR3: TGTGCCAGCAGCTTCTGGCGGGGGGGTCACAATGAGCAGTTCTTC. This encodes CASSFWRGGHNEQFF.

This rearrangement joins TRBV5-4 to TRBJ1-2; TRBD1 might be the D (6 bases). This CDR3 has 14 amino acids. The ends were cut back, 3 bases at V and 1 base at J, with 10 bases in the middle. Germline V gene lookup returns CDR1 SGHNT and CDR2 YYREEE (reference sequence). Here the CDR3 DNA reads TGTGCCAGCAGCTCAGGGGTCTTTAACTATGGCTACACCTTC. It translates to CASSSGVFNYGYTF.

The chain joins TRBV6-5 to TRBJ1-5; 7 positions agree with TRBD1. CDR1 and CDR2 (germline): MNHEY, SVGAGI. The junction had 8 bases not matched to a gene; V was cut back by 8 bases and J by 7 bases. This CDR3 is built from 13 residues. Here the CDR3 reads CASGWTGVQPQHF. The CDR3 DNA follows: TGTGCCAGCGGATGGACAGGTGTACAGCCCCAGCATTTT.

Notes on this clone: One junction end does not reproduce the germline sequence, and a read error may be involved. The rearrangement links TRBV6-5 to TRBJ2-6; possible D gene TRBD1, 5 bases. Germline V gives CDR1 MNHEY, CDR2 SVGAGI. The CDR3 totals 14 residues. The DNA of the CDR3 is TGTGCCAGCAGTCAAAACTCAGGGTCCAACGGCCTGACTTTC. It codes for CASSQNSGSNGLTF.

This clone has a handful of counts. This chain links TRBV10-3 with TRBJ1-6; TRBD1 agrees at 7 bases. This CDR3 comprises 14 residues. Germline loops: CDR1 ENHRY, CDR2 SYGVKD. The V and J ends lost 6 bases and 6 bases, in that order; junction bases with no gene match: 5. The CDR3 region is CAISRDSSNSPLHF. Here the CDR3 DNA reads TGTGCCATCAGCCGGGACAGCTCTAATTCACCCCTCCACTTT.

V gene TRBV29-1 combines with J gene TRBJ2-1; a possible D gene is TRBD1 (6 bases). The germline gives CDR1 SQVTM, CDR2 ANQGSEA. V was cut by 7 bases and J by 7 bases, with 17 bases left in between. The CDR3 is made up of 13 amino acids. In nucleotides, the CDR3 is TGCAGCGAGTCATGGGGGCAGGGGAATGAGCAGTTCTTC. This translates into CSESWGQGNEQFF.

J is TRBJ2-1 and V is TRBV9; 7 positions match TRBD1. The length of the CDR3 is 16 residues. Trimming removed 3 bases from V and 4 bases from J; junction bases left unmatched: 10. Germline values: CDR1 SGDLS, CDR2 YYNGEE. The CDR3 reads CASSAIGTAAYNEQFF. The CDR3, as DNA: TGTGCCAGCAGCGCCATTGGGACAGCCGCTTACAATGAGCAGTTCTTC.

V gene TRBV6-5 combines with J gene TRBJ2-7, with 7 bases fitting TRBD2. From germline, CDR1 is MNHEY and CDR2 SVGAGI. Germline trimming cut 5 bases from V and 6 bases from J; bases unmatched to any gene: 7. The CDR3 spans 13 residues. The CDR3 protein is CASSPTSMSEQYF. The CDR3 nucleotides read TGTGCCAGCAGTCCGACTAGCATGAGCGAGCAGTACTTC.

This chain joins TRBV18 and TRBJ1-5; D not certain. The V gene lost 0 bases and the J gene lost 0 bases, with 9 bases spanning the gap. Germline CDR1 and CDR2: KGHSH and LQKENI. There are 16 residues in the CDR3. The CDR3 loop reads CASSPPGAPSNQPQHF. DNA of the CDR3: TGTGCCAGCTCACCACCGGGCGCTCCTAGCAATCAGCCCCAGCATTTT.

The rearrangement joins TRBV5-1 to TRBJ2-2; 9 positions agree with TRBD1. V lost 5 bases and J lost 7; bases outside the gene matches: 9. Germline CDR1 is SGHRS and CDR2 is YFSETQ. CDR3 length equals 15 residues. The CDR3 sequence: CASSTGTGSHGELFF. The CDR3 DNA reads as TGCGCCAGCAGTACCGGGACAGGGTCACACGGGGAGCTGTTTTTT.

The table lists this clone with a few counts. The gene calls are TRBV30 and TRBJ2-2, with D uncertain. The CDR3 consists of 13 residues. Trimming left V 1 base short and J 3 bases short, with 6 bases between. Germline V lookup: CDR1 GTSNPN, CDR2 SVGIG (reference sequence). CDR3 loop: CAWSEQHTGELFF. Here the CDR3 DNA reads TGTGCCTGGAGTGAACAGCACACCGGGGAGCTGTTTTTT.

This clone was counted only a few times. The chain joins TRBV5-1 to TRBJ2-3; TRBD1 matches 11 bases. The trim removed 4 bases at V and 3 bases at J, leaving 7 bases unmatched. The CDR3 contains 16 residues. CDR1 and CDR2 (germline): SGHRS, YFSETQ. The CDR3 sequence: CASSIGQGAYTDTQYF. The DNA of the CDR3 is TGCGCCAGCAGCATCGGACAGGGGGCATATACAGATACGCAGTATTTT.

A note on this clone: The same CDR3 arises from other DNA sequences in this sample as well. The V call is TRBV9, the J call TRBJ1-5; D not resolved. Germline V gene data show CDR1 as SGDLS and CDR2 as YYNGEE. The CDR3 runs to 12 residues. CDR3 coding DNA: TGTGCAGGTCACCTCGGGAGGCAGCCCCAGCATTTT. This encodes CAGHLGRQPQHF.

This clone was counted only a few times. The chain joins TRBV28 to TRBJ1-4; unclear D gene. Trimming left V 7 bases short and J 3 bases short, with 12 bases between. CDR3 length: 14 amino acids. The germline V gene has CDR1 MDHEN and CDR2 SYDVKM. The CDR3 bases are TGTGCCAGCACCCCGGTGGGAGCTAATGAAAAACTGTTTTTT. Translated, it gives CASTPVGANEKLFF.

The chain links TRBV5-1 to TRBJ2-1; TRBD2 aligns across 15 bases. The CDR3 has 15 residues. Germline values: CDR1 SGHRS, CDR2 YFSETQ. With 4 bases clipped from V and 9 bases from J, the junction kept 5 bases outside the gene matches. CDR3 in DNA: TGCGCCAGCAGCCAGCCGGGACTAGCGGGAGGTGAGCAGTTCTTC. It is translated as CASSQPGLAGGEQFF. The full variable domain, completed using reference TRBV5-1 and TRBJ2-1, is KAGVTQTPRYLIKTRGQQVTLSCSPISGHRSVSWYQQTPGQGLQFLFEYFSETQRNKGNFPGRFSGRQFSNSRSEMNVSTLELGDSALYLCASSQPGLAGGEQFFGPGTRLTVL.

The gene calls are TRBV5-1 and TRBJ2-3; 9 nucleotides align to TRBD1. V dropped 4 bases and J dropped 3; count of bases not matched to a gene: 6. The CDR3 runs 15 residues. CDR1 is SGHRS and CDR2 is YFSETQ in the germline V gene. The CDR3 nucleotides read TGCGCCAGCAGCCAACGGGACAGGGCGACAGATACGCAGTATTTT. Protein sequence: CASSQRDRATDTQYF.